The 30 T cell receptor beta chains below all came from one sample that was sequenced in a study of T cells in women clearing cervical HPV infection. Sequenced by immunoSEQ multiplex PCR; TCRdb stores in-frame clones only, minus some. Its clone listing holds tens of thousands of clones. Sequencing was done on a sample of blood buffy coat. The receptors shown here come from a woman aged 18 to 75 with a cervical HPV16 infection that either progressed to CIN3+ or cleared (not recorded which).

Concerning this clone itself: Read sequence stops 3 residues before the CDR3 end, and the germline J gene provides the missing end. The V gene is TRBV2, the J gene TRBJ1-1, with a weak D call TRBD1 (5 bases). Germline loops: CDR1 SNHLY, CDR2 FYNNEI. V lost 10 bases to trimming and J lost 0 bases, with 12 bases between them. This CDR3 is 13 amino acids long. The covered CDR3 bases are TGTGCCACATGCGGGGCCATGAACACTGAA. This encodes CATCGAMNTE. The entire CDR3 sequence reads CATCGAMNTEAFF.

To note about this clone: The missing CDR3 end, 3 residues past where the read stops, is filled in from the germline J gene. This chain uses TRBV7-9 with TRBJ1-1; maybe TRBD1 (5 bases). There are 13 residues in the CDR3. Germline V gene sequence: CDR1 SEHNR, CDR2 FQNEAQ (reference sequence). The CDR3 loop is CASARGAQETAFF. CDR3 DNA, as far as it was read: TGTGCCAGCGCCAGAGGGGCCCAAGAGACC.

Turning to this clone: Read sequence stops 3 residues before the CDR3 end, and the germline J gene provides the missing end. The rearrangement joins TRBV6-1 to TRBJ2-3; weak D call: TRBD2 (7 bases). Germline V lookup: CDR1 MNHNS, CDR2 SASEGT. This CDR3 is built from 15 residues. V was cut by 3 bases and J by 7 bases, with 17 bases left in between. The CDR3 DNA, read in part, is TGTGCCAGCAGTGAGGGGGGGCGACGACATCATACG. It encodes CASSEGGRRHHT. The whole CDR3 is CASSEGGRRHHTQYF.

As concerns this clone: The CDR3 extends 3 residues past the end of the read, so its final part is completed from the germline J gene. The chain employs TRBV19 and TRBJ1-6; D not certain. Looked up from germline, CDR1 is LNHDA and CDR2 is SQIVND (reference sequence). The CDR3 is 15 residues long. The ends were cut back, 6 bases at V and 0 bases at J, with 9 bases in the middle. The CDR3: CASSPRSSYNSPLHF. The part of the CDR3 DNA that was read is TGTGCCAGTAGCCCCCGTAGCTCCTATAATTCACCC.

On this clone: From the germline J gene comes the end of the CDR3, since the read stops 3 residues before it. The V and J genes are TRBV9 and TRBJ2-1, with D perhaps TRBD1 (8 bases). Between the trimmed V and J ends, which lost 6 bases and 2 bases, there was a span of 12 bases. CDR1 SGDLS and CDR2 YYNGEE come from the germline V gene. This CDR3 is built from 14 residues. CDR3 amino acids: CASNRGGPYNEQFF. Partial CDR3 DNA: TGTGCCAGCAACAGGGGGGGCCCCTACAATGAG.

To note about this clone: The CDR3 goes on 3 residues after the read ends, and that part is filled in from the germline J gene. This chain connects TRBV7-2 to TRBJ2-2; 7 bases map to TRBD1. This CDR3 spans 15 amino acids. Germline V gene sequence: CDR1 SGHTA, CDR2 FQGNSA. The part of the CDR3 DNA that was read is TGTGCCAGCAGCTTACAGGGGGTGCCTAATGAAAAG. As protein: CASSLQGVPNEK. In full, the CDR3 reads CASSLQGVPNEKLFF.

Comments on this clone: The read ends 3 residues shy of where the CDR3 ends; the end is completed using the germline J gene. The J gene is TRBJ1-2, the V gene TRBV19; 9 bases are a match to TRBD1. CDR3 size: 14 residues. V dropped 4 bases and J dropped 7; count of bases not matched to a gene: 7. Germline V gene lookup returns CDR1 LNHDA and CDR2 SQIVND (reference sequence). The covered CDR3 bases are TGTGCCAGTAGTACCCGGGACAGGGTTACTGGC. Residues: CASSTRDRVTG. The entire CDR3 sequence reads CASSTRDRVTGYTF.

As regards this clone: The read ends 3 residues early relative to the CDR3; the germline J gene fills the gap. The sample contains more than one DNA sequence encoding this CDR3. This chain joins TRBV30 and TRBJ2-2, with D hard to call. From germline, CDR1 is GTSNPN and CDR2 SVGIG (reference sequence). This CDR3 is 12 amino acids long. The ends were cut back, 2 bases at V and 5 bases at J, with 6 bases in the middle. CDR3 protein: CAWSPSTGELFF. The DNA read from the CDR3 is TGTGCCTGGAGTCCCTCTACCGGGGAG.

In the case of this clone: The read is 3 residues too short to cover the CDR3 end, so that end is filled in from the germline J gene. The rearrangement uses TRBV7-2 and TRBJ2-5; D may be TRBD1 (5 bases). Trimming shortened V by 5 bases and J by 4 bases, and 11 bases separated the two germline ends. CDR1 and CDR2 from the germline V gene are SGHTA and FQGNSA. This CDR3 is built from 13 residues. CDR3 DNA (partial): TGTGCCAGCAGCGACCACCAGGGAGAGACC. Translating it yields CASSDHQGET. The entire CDR3 protein reads CASSDHQGETQYF.

On this clone itself: The read terminates 3 residues before the CDR3 end, so the remaining end is supplied by the germline J gene. This chain joins TRBV25-1 and TRBJ2-1, with D uncertain. Trimming removed 3 bases at V and 2 bases at J, with 8 bases between. Germline assignment: CDR1 MGHDK and CDR2 SYGVNS. The CDR3 spans 14 residues. The CDR3 sequence: CASSDLKPYNEQFF. The sequenced CDR3 bases are TGTGCCAGCAGTGACCTTAAGCCCTACAATGAG.

Concerning this clone: Read data end 3 residues before the CDR3 end; the end is taken from the germline J gene. The rearrangement joins TRBV20-1 to TRBJ2-1; 10 bases map to TRBD2. V was clipped by 3 bases and J by 6 bases; unmatched bases: 5. The CDR3 has 14 residues. Germline CDR1 is DFQATT and CDR2 is SNEGSKA (reference sequence). This CDR3 is CSARKASGGNEQFF. The covered CDR3 bases are TGCAGTGCTAGGAAGGCTAGCGGGGGCAATGAG.

The sequenced CDR3 bases are TGCGCCAGCAGCTTGGAAGGGCAGGGAACCTACAATGAG. Translating gives CASSLEGQGTYNE. The full-length CDR3 reads as CASSLEGQGTYNEQFF. The rearrangement links TRBV5-1 to TRBJ2-1, with D perhaps TRBD1 (5 bases). The read ends 3 residues before the CDR3 terminus; that terminus is restored from the germline J gene. V was clipped by 0 bases and J by 2 bases, with 12 bases between them. The germline V gene has CDR1 SGHRS and CDR2 YFSETQ. There are 16 residues in the CDR3.

As to this clone: Sequencing ends 3 residues short of the CDR3 end; the germline J gene provides the rest. This chain connects TRBV2 to TRBJ1-4, with TRBD1 matching over 7 bases. The CDR3 totals 16 residues. Germline-derived CDR1 and CDR2 are SNHLY and FYNNEI. V lost 8 bases and J lost 2; bases outside the gene matches: 11. The part of the CDR3 DNA that was read is TGTGCCAGCCGGGGCAGGGGGTCCCTTACTAATGAAAAA. Translation: CASRGRGSLTNEK. The entire CDR3 sequence reads CASRGRGSLTNEKLFF.

A note on this clone: The CDR3 end lies 3 residues beyond the end of the read and is filled in from the germline J gene. This chain uses TRBV5-6 with TRBJ2-3, with 13 positions matching TRBD2. Germline V CDR1 and CDR2: SGHDT, YYEEEE. The CDR3 loop spans 15 amino acids. Incomplete CDR3 DNA: TGTGCCAGCAGCCAACTAGCGGGGGGGCAAGAGACG. Encoded protein: CASSQLAGGQET. The whole CDR3 sequence reads CASSQLAGGQETQYF.

On this clone: The CDR3 end lies 3 residues beyond the end of the read and is filled in from the germline J gene. The gene calls are TRBV19 and TRBJ1-2; 9 bases align to TRBD1. Germline CDR1 and CDR2: LNHDA and SQIVND (reference sequence). Trimming cost V 5 bases and J 7 bases; bases outside gene matches: 8. This CDR3 is built from 14 residues. CDR3 DNA (partial): TGTGCCAGTAGTGAAAACAGGGGGCTCGGTGGC. This gives the protein CASSENRGLGG. The full CDR3 sequence reads CASSENRGLGGYTF.

For this clone: The observed sequence ends 3 residues before the CDR3 terminus, with the missing tail filled in from the germline J gene. The chain couples TRBV7-8 to TRBJ1-5; tentatively, D is TRBD1 (6 bases). Germline CDR1 and CDR2: SGHVS and FQNEAQ. V was cut by 1 base and J by 0 bases, with 13 bases left in between. CDR3 size: 17 residues. The CDR3: CASSLVRGGYSNQPQHF. The sequenced part of the CDR3 DNA is TGTGCCAGCAGCTTAGTACGCGGGGGCTATAGCAATCAGCCC.

Worth noting for this clone: The read ends 3 residues early relative to the CDR3; the germline J gene fills the gap. The chain carries TRBV7-2 and TRBJ2-3; TRBD2 might be the D (5 bases). Germline V gene sequence: CDR1 SGHTA, CDR2 FQGNSA. V lost 3 bases, J lost 5 bases, and 12 bases lay in between. The CDR3 has 14 amino acids. Incomplete CDR3 DNA: TGTGCCAGCAGCTTTTTCACCGCGGGAGATACG. This encodes CASSFFTAGDT. The whole CDR3 is CASSFFTAGDTQYF. Variable domain in full (rest from reference TRBV7-2 and TRBJ2-3): GAGVSQSPSNKVTEKGKDVELRCDPISGHTALYWYRQSLGQGLEFLIYFQGNSAPDKSGLPSDRFSAERTGGSVSTLTIQRTQQEDSAVYLCASSFFTAGDTQYFGPGTRLTVL.

A note on this clone: The CDR3 end falls 3 residues outside the read, so it is completed with the germline J gene. The chain recombines TRBV29-1 with TRBJ1-2; 12 bases are a match to TRBD1. V lost 6 bases, J lost 3 bases, and 2 bases stayed unmatched. Germline V lookup: CDR1 SQVTM, CDR2 ANQGSEA. The length of the CDR3 is 13 residues. This CDR3 reads CSVGTGGDYGYTF. CDR3 DNA (partial): TGCAGCGTCGGGACAGGGGGCGACTATGGC.

With regard to this clone: Read data end 3 residues before the CDR3 end; the end is taken from the germline J gene. The chain joins TRBV29-1 to TRBJ2-5, with D possibly matching TRBD1 (5 bases). This CDR3 comprises 14 residues. Deletions cut 0 bases from V and 4 bases from J, with 12 bases between. Per the germline V gene, CDR1 is SQVTM and CDR2 is ANQGSEA. The CDR3 reads CSVEEQGRAETQYF. The CDR3 bases that were read are TGCAGCGTTGAAGAGCAGGGTAGGGCAGAGACC.

As to this clone: The read falls 3 residues short of the CDR3 end, and the missing part is taken from the germline J gene. The chain carries TRBV4-2 and TRBJ2-1; 9 bases match TRBD1. V lost 0 bases, J lost 6 bases, and 0 bases stayed unmatched. The CDR3 spans 14 residues. Germline CDR1 and CDR2: LGHNA and YNFKEQ. CDR3 bases read: TGTGCCAGCAGCCAAGAGGACAGGGGCAATGAG. It is translated as CASSQEDRGNE. The full CDR3 sequence reads CASSQEDRGNEQFF.

Concerning this clone itself: A junction boundary mismatches the germline segment, possibly from a read error. From the germline J gene comes the end of the CDR3, since the read stops 3 residues before it. J is TRBJ2-1 and V is TRBV4-2, with TRBD2 matching 8 bases. Germline values: CDR1 LGHNA, CDR2 YNFKEQ. The CDR3 is 14 residues long. This chain's CDR3 is CASSQSGGYNEQFF. The DNA read from the CDR3 is TGCGCCAGCAGCCAAAGCGGGGGCTACAATGAG.

For this clone: The CDR3 end falls 3 residues outside the read, so it is completed with the germline J gene. The J gene is TRBJ2-3, the V gene TRBV28; weak D call: TRBD1 (6 bases). Germline V gene sequence: CDR1 MDHEN, CDR2 SYDVKM. The ends were cut back, 10 bases at V and 4 bases at J, with 21 bases in the middle. The CDR3 runs to 15 residues. The part of the CDR3 DNA that was read is TGTGCCACCAGGAACTACAGGGTTCAGTCAGATACG. Translated, it gives CATRNYRVQSDT. The CDR3 reads in full as CATRNYRVQSDTQYF.

Turning to this clone: The read finishes 3 residues shy of the CDR3 end, and the germline J gene is used to complete it. The chain couples TRBV7-6 to TRBJ2-4; D possibly corresponds to TRBD2 (6 bases). Germline CDR1 SGHVS, CDR2 FNYEAQ. This CDR3 comprises 15 residues. The CDR3 loop is CASSSIRDSLGGQYF. The DNA read from the CDR3 is TGTGCCAGCAGCTCCATACGGGACTCCCTAGGAGGT. The full variable domain, in which reference TRBV7-6 and TRBJ2-4 provide the parts outside the CDR3, is GAGVSQSPRYKVTKRGQDVALRCDPISGHVSLYWYRQALGQGPEFLTYFNYEAQQDKSGLPNDRFSAERPEGSISTLTIQRTEQRDSAMYRCASSSIRDSLGGQYFGAGTRLSVL.

A word on this clone: Read coverage stops 3 residues before the CDR3 terminus; the germline J gene supplies the remainder. The rearrangement joins TRBV19 to TRBJ2-1; 12 nucleotides match TRBD2. Trimming took 4 bases from V and 4 from J; bases not matched to a gene: 8. The V gene's germline CDR1 is LNHDA and CDR2 SQIVND (reference sequence). The CDR3 contains 17 residues. Incomplete CDR3 DNA: TGTGCCAGTAGTACCCCTCCCGGACTAGCGGGGTACAATGAG. This translates into CASSTPPGLAGYNE. The CDR3 in its entirety is CASSTPPGLAGYNEQFF.

Note on this clone: The missing CDR3 end, 3 residues past where the read stops, is filled in from the germline J gene. The rearrangement uses TRBV5-4 and TRBJ1-4, with D perhaps matching TRBD1 (5 bases). The CDR3 covers 14 residues. Germline assignment: CDR1 SGHNT and CDR2 YYREEE (reference sequence). The CDR3 reads CASSTRGSDSPLFF. The part of the CDR3 DNA that was read is TGTGCCAGCAGCACCCGGGGGTCCGATTCACCA.

A word on this clone: Read coverage stops 3 residues before the CDR3 terminus; the germline J gene supplies the remainder. This chain links TRBV5-5 with TRBJ2-2; maybe TRBD1 (6 bases). CDR3 length equals 14 residues. Looked up from germline, CDR1 is SGHKS and CDR2 is YYEKEE (reference sequence). The V gene lost 5 bases and the J gene lost 4 bases, with 12 bases spanning the gap. The chain's CDR3 is CASRSGVGTGELFF. The part of the CDR3 DNA that was read is TGTGCCAGCAGGTCAGGGGTGGGCACCGGGGAG.

Its frequency marks this clone as medium-sized. The read is 3 residues too short to cover the CDR3 end, so that end is filled in from the germline J gene. The genes are TRBV29-1 and TRBJ2-5; D might be TRBD1 (5 bases). Germline CDR1 SQVTM, CDR2 ANQGSEA. Trimming took off 2 bases at V and 2 bases at J, with 21 bases between the two ends. The CDR3 contains 17 residues. Incomplete CDR3 DNA: TGCAGCGTTGAAAGGATAAGCAGGGTGGTGGGACAAGAGACC. Translated, it gives CSVERISRVVGQET. In full, the CDR3 is CSVERISRVVGQETQYF.

With regard to this clone: The CDR3 extends 3 residues past the end of the read, so its final part is completed from the germline J gene. V is TRBV6-2 or TRBV6-3 and J is TRBJ2-1; 11 positions match TRBD2. The germline CDR1 and CDR2 sequences are MNHEY and SVGEGT. J gave up 9 bases and V 0 bases, and 4 bases lay outside the gene matches. The CDR3 loop spans 15 amino acids. The CDR3: CASSYSSGGAAEQFF. CDR3 DNA (partial): TGTGCCAGCAGTTACTCTAGCGGGGGGGCGGCTGAG.

As concerns this clone: Read sequence stops 3 residues before the CDR3 end, and the germline J gene provides the missing end. This chain uses TRBV30 with TRBJ2-6, with D unclear. Germline lookup yields CDR1 GTSNPN and CDR2 SVGIG (reference sequence). V was shortened by 3 bases and J by 0 bases, with 9 bases between the two germline ends. This CDR3 contains 15 residues. The CDR3 loop reads CAWRGALSGANVLTF. The DNA read from the CDR3 is TGTGCCTGGAGGGGCGCCCTCTCTGGGGCCAACGTC.

CDR3 amino acids: CASSGTGEYQPQHF. The sequenced CDR3 bases are TGTGCCAGTAGTGGGACAGGGGAATATCAGCCC. The V call is TRBV19, the J call TRBJ1-5, with TRBD1 matching 10 bases. The read finishes 3 residues shy of the CDR3 end, and the germline J gene is used to complete it. Germline CDR1 is LNHDA and CDR2 is SQIVND (reference sequence). Trimming took 5 bases from V and 5 from J; bases not matched to a gene: 3. This CDR3 has 14 residues.